Each of the 27 T cell receptor beta chains below was sequenced from the same sample in a study of cytomegalovirus exposure and HLA in healthy donors. Data came from immunoSEQ multiplex PCR; TCRdb stores just in-frame clones and leaves some out. The data contain over 110,000 clones, roughly nine tenths of them singletons. The sample taken for sequencing was PBMCs. The receptors here all came from a man between 18 and 29 years old in good health and CMV-seronegative.

The rearrangement joins TRBV7-2 to TRBJ2-4; TRBD1 agrees at 9 bases. Germline CDR1 reads SGHTA; CDR2 reads FQGNSA. The CDR3 length is 17 residues. Unmatched junction bases numbered 7, after V lost 1 base and J lost 3 bases. CDR3 region: CASSLGKRDRVKNIQYF. CDR3 nucleotide sequence: TGTGCCAGCAGCTTAGGGAAACGGGACAGGGTCAAAAACATTCAGTACTTC. Complete variable domain (other parts from reference TRBV7-2 and TRBJ2-4): GAGVSQSPSNKVTEKGKDVELRCDPISGHTALYWYRQSLGQGLEFLIYFQGNSAPDKSGLPSDRFSAERTGGSVSTLTIQRTQQEDSAVYLCASSLGKRDRVKNIQYFGAGTRLSVL.

The J gene is TRBJ1-5, the V gene TRBV11-2, with D perhaps matching TRBD1 (5 bases). The V end was cut by 3 bases, the J end by 4 bases, with 10 bases between. The CDR3 contains 14 residues. Germline CDR1 is SGHAT and CDR2 is FQNNGV. The CDR3 DNA follows: TGTGCCAGCAGCTTGGTCGGGGGTAATCAGCCCCAGCATTTT. It is translated as CASSLVGGNQPQHF. Full variable domain (outside the CDR3, taken from reference TRBV11-2 and TRBJ1-5): EAGVAQSPRYKIIEKRQSVAFWCNPISGHATLYWYQQILGQGPKLLIQFQNNGVVDDSQLPKDRFSAERLKGVDSTLKIQPAKLEDSAVYLCASSLVGGNQPQHFGDGTRLSIL.

This clone was detected once. This chain connects TRBV2 to TRBJ1-2; 7 bases fit TRBD1. Trimming cost V 4 bases and J 7 bases; bases outside gene matches: 9. The CDR3 sequence is 14 residues long. CDR1 and CDR2 from the germline V gene are SNHLY and FYNNEI. CDR3 amino acids: CASSVGQALGGYTF. DNA for the CDR3: TGTGCCAGCAGTGTCGGACAGGCCTTAGGTGGCTACACCTTC.

This sequence joins TRBV18 and TRBJ2-7; 11 nucleotides align to TRBD1. The CDR3 spans 14 residues. The ends lost 0 bases at V and 5 bases at J; junction bases unmatched: 0. Germline V CDR1 and CDR2: KGHSH, LQKENI. CDR3 sequence: CASSPPGQGDEQYF. CDR3 bases: TGTGCCAGCTCACCACCGGGACAGGGGGACGAGCAGTACTTC.

Written as DNA, the CDR3 is TGTGCCAGCAGCTCGATCCGCGGACTAGCGGGAGGGCACTGGACCTACGAGCAGTACTTC. This encodes CASSSIRGLAGGHWTYEQYF. The V gene is TRBV7-8, the J gene TRBJ2-7; 15 nucleotides line up with TRBD2. Germline CDR1 and CDR2: SGHVS and FQNEAQ. The CDR3 contains 20 residues. With 4 bases clipped from V and 2 bases from J, the junction kept 15 bases outside the gene matches.

V is TRBV10-3 and J is TRBJ1-1; D remains ambiguous. CDR3 length: 16 residues. V shed 3 bases and J shed 1 base, with 15 bases lying between them. Germline V lookup: CDR1 ENHRY, CDR2 SYGVKD. DNA of the CDR3: TGTGCCATCAGTGAAAGTCGAACAGCCAAGAACACTGAAGCTTTCTTT. It encodes CAISESRTAKNTEAFF.

The chain couples TRBV14 to TRBJ1-4, with a possible D match to TRBD1 (5 bases). This CDR3 spans 16 amino acids. Germline loops: CDR1 SGHDN, CDR2 FVKESK. V was shortened by 4 bases and J by 7 bases, with 19 bases between the two germline ends. The CDR3 loop reads CASSPSLGREGEKLFF. The CDR3 nucleotides read TGTGCCAGCAGCCCTAGTCTGGGCAGGGAGGGTGAAAAACTGTTTTTT.

This chain connects TRBV28 to TRBJ1-4; D possibly corresponds to TRBD1 (6 bases). Germline CDR1 reads MDHEN; CDR2 reads SYDVKM. V lost 6 bases to trimming and J lost 5 bases, with 7 bases between them. There are 12 residues in the CDR3. The CDR3 is CASRQGNEKLFF. DNA of the CDR3: TGTGCCAGCAGGCAGGGGAATGAAAAACTGTTTTTT.

This clone was seen more than once but under ten times. The chain carries TRBV15 and TRBJ2-5; possible D gene TRBD1, 6 bases. The CDR3 is made up of 15 amino acids. Per germline, CDR1 LNHNV and CDR2 YYDKDF (reference sequence). Trimming removed 2 bases at V and 3 bases at J, with 13 bases between. CDR3 sequence: CATSRLGAGEETQYF. The CDR3 DNA is TGTGCCACCAGCAGACTCGGGGCAGGGGAAGAGACCCAGTACTTC. Full variable domain (missing parts from reference TRBV15 and TRBJ2-5): DAMVIQNPRYQVTQFGKPVTLSCSQTLNHNVMYWYQQKSSQAPKLLFHYYDKDFNNEADTPDNFQSRRPNTSFCFLDIRSPGLGDTAMYLCATSRLGAGEETQYFGPGTRLLVL.

The V and J genes are TRBV19 and TRBJ2-7, with 7 bases fitting TRBD1. Trimming at V came to 1 base and at J to 3 bases, leaving 6 bases not matched to a gene. Germline V CDR1 and CDR2: LNHDA, SQIVND (reference sequence). The CDR3 is made up of 15 amino acids. The CDR3 loop reads CASSIGTGQSYEQYF. In DNA form, the CDR3 reads TGTGCCAGTAGTATAGGAACGGGACAGAGCTACGAGCAGTACTTC.

V and J are TRBV19 and TRBJ1-1; tentative D call: TRBD1 (6 bases). Looked up from germline, CDR1 is LNHDA and CDR2 is SQIVND (reference sequence). V was clipped by 6 bases and J by 0 bases, with 8 bases between them. The CDR3 contains 13 residues. In DNA form, the CDR3 reads TGTGCCAGTAGCAGGGGCTTGAACACTGAAGCTTTCTTT. It encodes CASSRGLNTEAFF.

CDR3 sequence: CAISESMAGSRQPQHF. CDR3 nucleotides: TGTGCCATCAGTGAGTCGATGGCGGGATCGCGTCAGCCCCAGCATTTT. The chain combines TRBV10-3 with TRBJ1-5; D is undetermined. V shed 0 bases and J shed 6 bases, with 15 bases lying between them. Germline CDR1 reads ENHRY; CDR2 reads SYGVKD. The CDR3 has 16 residues.

The V gene is TRBV25-1, the J gene TRBJ2-5, with TRBD1 matching over 10 bases. V shed 6 bases, J shed 5 bases, and the junction held 12 bases outside the gene matches. This CDR3 comprises 16 residues. Germline V CDR1 and CDR2: MGHDK, SYGVNS. The CDR3 DNA is TGTGCCAGCAGCGACACCGGGACAGGGGACCGGGAGACCCAGTACTTC. Translation gives CASSDTGTGDRETQYF.

The chain is built from TRBV29-1 and TRBJ2-1; D may be TRBD1 (6 bases). Germline assignment: CDR1 SQVTM and CDR2 ANQGSEA. CDR3 length: 12 residues. V was pared by 7 bases and J by 5 bases, with 12 bases between. The CDR3 sequence is CSARTADNEQFF. Written as DNA, the CDR3 is TGCAGCGCAAGGACAGCTGACAATGAGCAGTTCTTC.

The rearrangement uses TRBV9 and TRBJ1-2, with 12 bases that match TRBD1. The V segment lost 4 bases and the J segment 7 bases; nucleotides outside the gene matches: 5. Looked up from germline, CDR1 is SGDLS and CDR2 is YYNGEE. This CDR3 is 14 amino acids long. In nucleotides, the CDR3 is TGTGCCAGCAGCAGGCCGGGACAGGGGGCTGGCTACACCTTC. Protein: CASSRPGQGAGYTF.

The J gene is TRBJ1-1, the V gene TRBV18; a weak D match, TRBD1 (5 bases). V lost 3 bases and J 0 bases, leaving 17 bases between the germline ends. Germline assignment: CDR1 KGHSH and CDR2 LQKENI. The CDR3 is 17 residues long. The chain's CDR3 is CASSPVTRGAMNTEAFF. The CDR3 nucleotides are TGTGCCAGCTCACCGGTAACTCGTGGGGCTATGAACACTGAAGCTTTCTTT. The variable domain in full, with the rest retrieved from reference TRBV18 and TRBJ1-1, is NAGVMQNPRHLVRRRGQEARLRCSPMKGHSHVYWYRQLPEEGLKFMVYLQKENIIDESGMPKERFSAEFPKEGPSILRIQQVVRGDSAAYFCASSPVTRGAMNTEAFFGQGTRLTVV.

This rearrangement joins TRBV5-1 to TRBJ2-2; D might be TRBD2 (5 bases). This CDR3 is built from 15 residues. Germline V gene lookup returns CDR1 SGHRS and CDR2 YFSETQ. V was shortened by 0 bases and J by 6 bases, with 12 bases between the two germline ends. The CDR3: CASSLGLGVPGELFF. The CDR3 coding sequence is TGCGCCAGCAGCTTGGGGTTGGGAGTCCCCGGGGAGCTGTTTTTT.

V gene TRBV14 combines with J gene TRBJ2-6, with D unclear. Germline loops: CDR1 SGHDN, CDR2 FVKESK. CDR3 length: 16 residues. V dropped 1 base and J dropped 0 bases, with 7 bases sitting between them. Written as DNA, the CDR3 is TGTGCCAGCAGCCAAGTAGGCGGCTCTGGGGCCAACGTCCTGACTTTC. Protein: CASSQVGGSGANVLTF. Full variable domain (rest looked up from reference TRBV14 and TRBJ2-6): EAGVTQFPSHSVIEKGQTVTLRCDPISGHDNLYWYRRVMGKEIKFLLHFVKESKQDESGMPNNRFLAERTGGTYSTLKVQPAELEDSGVYFCASSQVGGSGANVLTFGAGSRLTVL.

As to this clone: Different DNA sequences within this sample yield the same CDR3. The chain employs TRBV7-6 and TRBJ2-7; the match to TRBD1 covers 11 bases. With V trimmed by 5 bases and J by 4 bases, 4 bases remained unmatched. Per the germline V gene, CDR1 is SGHVS and CDR2 is FNYEAQ. The CDR3 runs to 14 residues. Written as DNA, the CDR3 is TGTGCCAGCAGCCCGGGACAGGGGGGGTACGAGCAGTACTTC. This codes for CASSPGQGGYEQYF. The full variable domain, with the rest looked up from reference TRBV7-6 and TRBJ2-7, is GAGVSQSPRYKVTKRGQDVALRCDPISGHVSLYWYRQALGQGPEFLTYFNYEAQQDKSGLPNDRFSAERPEGSISTLTIQRTEQRDSAMYRCASSPGQGGYEQYFGPGTRLTVT.

J is TRBJ2-1 and V is TRBV27, with 8 bases that match TRBD2. The germline V gene encodes CDR1 MNHEY and CDR2 SMNVEV (reference sequence). This CDR3 is built from 16 residues. V lost 6 bases, J lost 7 bases, and 14 bases stayed unmatched. CDR3 sequence (DNA): TGTGCCAGCAGGGGGTCAGCGGGAGAGGTGGTAAATGAGCAGTTCTTC. It specifies CASRGSAGEVVNEQFF.

The rearrangement uses TRBV5-6 and TRBJ1-1; a weak D match, TRBD1 (5 bases). Trimming removed 4 bases from V and 6 bases from J, with 19 bases in between. The CDR3 sequence is 15 residues long. In germline, CDR1 is SGHDT, CDR2 YYEEEE. The CDR3 nucleotides read TGTGCCAGCAGCCCCGGAGGGACTTCGGGCGCTGAAGCTTTCTTT. Translating gives CASSPGGTSGAEAFF.

The CDR3 loop is CASSLLLAGGNNEQFF. CDR3 bases: TGTGCCAGCAGTTTATTGTTAGCGGGAGGGAACAATGAGCAGTTCTTC. V is TRBV27 and J is TRBJ2-1, with 11 nucleotides matching TRBD2. The V gene's germline CDR1 is MNHEY and CDR2 SMNVEV (reference sequence). This CDR3 region has 16 residues. Trimming at V came to 1 base and at J to 5 bases, leaving 4 bases not matched to a gene.

V gene TRBV30 combines with J gene TRBJ2-7; D not certain. V was trimmed by 4 bases and J by 6 bases, leaving 13 bases between them. The CDR3 consists of 12 residues. CDR1 and CDR2 from the germline V gene are GTSNPN and SVGIG (reference sequence). DNA of the CDR3: TGTGCCTGGACTAGGTCGCCTACCGAGCAGTACTTC. Amino acid sequence: CAWTRSPTEQYF.

The CDR3 nucleotides are TGTGCCAGCAAACCGGGACAAGGGGTCGAGCAGTACTTC. Its protein product is CASKPGQGVEQYF. The chain employs TRBV6-1 and TRBJ2-7; tentative D call: TRBD1 (6 bases). The germline V gene has CDR1 MNHNS and CDR2 SASEGT. Trimming took 7 bases from V and 6 from J, leaving 16 bases between them. The CDR3 length is 13 residues.

The rearrangement joins TRBV5-4 to TRBJ2-7, with TRBD2 matching over 7 bases. This CDR3 comprises 14 residues. V lost 3 bases to trimming and J lost 0 bases; unmatched junction nucleotides: 3. Germline CDR1 reads SGHNT; CDR2 reads YYREEE (reference sequence). Here the CDR3 reads CASSSTSDSYEQYF. In DNA, the CDR3 is TGTGCCAGCAGCTCCACTAGCGACTCCTACGAGCAGTACTTC.

The rearrangement joins TRBV5-4 to TRBJ1-5; TRBD1 agrees at 10 bases. The V gene end was trimmed by 0 bases and the J gene end by 6 bases; junction bases not matched to a gene: 9. CDR3 length equals 17 residues. Germline V lookup: CDR1 SGHNT, CDR2 YYREEE (reference sequence). DNA for the CDR3: TGTGCCAGCAGCTTGGATTTGTGGACAGGGGGAGTTCAGCCCCAGCATTTT. Its translation is CASSLDLWTGGVQPQHF.

This chain uses TRBV6-1 with TRBJ1-1, with unresolved D. Germline assignment: CDR1 MNHNS and CDR2 SASEGT. The CDR3 totals 15 residues. Trimming removed 2 bases at V and 1 base at J, with 11 bases between. CDR3 sequence (DNA): TGTGCCAGCAGTGAACTGTGGGCAGGGAACACTGAAGCTTTCTTT. Protein product: CASSELWAGNTEAFF.